A single TCR beta chain is shown here with its context. The data were obtained in a study of T cells in Graves' hyperthyroidism and ophthalmopathy. CDR1 SGDLS and CDR2 YYNGEE come from the germline V gene. The CDR3 has 14 residues. V dropped 3 bases and J dropped 5; count of bases not matched to a gene: 2. Amplified TCR beta CDR3 regions derived from RNA transcripts. HTBI primers were employed in a first-round RT-PCR of the TCR CDR3. One entry per CDR3 protein results from TCRdb running MiXCR on the multiplex PCR reads. Of a few hundred thousand distinct CDR3 sequences listed, about 22% are singletons.

The sequenced material came from blood. V usage is TRBV9 and J usage is TRBJ2-3; TRBD2 aligns across 11 bases. The receptor comes from a woman aged 70 to 79 with Graves' ophthalmopathy. The CDR3 region is CASSEGTSGDTQYF. The CDR3 nucleotides read TGTGCCAGCAGCGAGGGGACTAGCGGAGATACGCAGTATTTT.